This T cell receptor beta chain was sequenced during a study of cytomegalovirus exposure and HLA in healthy donors. Study at large: Assignment to the Caucasian-associated ancestry cluster applied to less than 85% of the roughly 410 genotyped donors.

CDR1 is MDHEN and CDR2 is SYDVKM in the germline V gene. Trimming cost V 3 bases and J 2 bases, with 11 bases left between them. The CDR3 has 15 residues. The study ran its PCR with 60 Vbeta and 13 Jbeta primers. Sequencing was performed with immunoSEQ multiplex PCR; in TCRdb, only in-frame clones are kept and a portion is missing. The sample data list about 110,000 clones. General study findings and limits: Some V segments (TRBV6-2 and TRBV6-3 among them) were excluded as indistinguishable. A later analysis linked a missense DCLRE1C variant to TCR beta V- and J-gene trimming.

With regard to this clone: The antigen remains undetermined.

Each donor was healthy, and each was a bone marrow donor. This TCR derives from a man aged 50 to 59 in good health and CMV-seronegative. Sequencing used PBMCs. V and J are TRBV28 and TRBJ1-5; D uncertain. In DNA, the CDR3 is TGTGCCAGCAGTTTTGAGGGCCCGGGCAATCAGCCCCAGCATTTT. It encodes CASSFEGPGNQPQHF.